The table lists the clone carrying this T cell receptor (beta chain) with a few counts. MiXCR, applied by TCRdb to the PCR reads, yields one record per CDR3 protein. Of approximately 21,000 distinct CDR3 sequences listed, 30% to 40% are singletons. The sample is drawn from a study of tumor-infiltrating lymphocytes in oesophageal squamous cell carcinoma. Sequencing was done on a sample of esophageal tumor tissue. The origin of this receptor is a male donor with esophageal squamous cell carcinoma.

CDR3 nucleotides: TGTGCCAGCAGTTTGGGCCGTGACCAAGAGACCCAGTACTTC. This sequence encodes CASSLGRDQETQYF. This chain joins TRBV12-3 or TRBV12-4 and TRBJ2-5, with D unresolved. Trimming left V 3 bases short and J 0 bases short, with 8 bases between. The CDR3 totals 14 residues.